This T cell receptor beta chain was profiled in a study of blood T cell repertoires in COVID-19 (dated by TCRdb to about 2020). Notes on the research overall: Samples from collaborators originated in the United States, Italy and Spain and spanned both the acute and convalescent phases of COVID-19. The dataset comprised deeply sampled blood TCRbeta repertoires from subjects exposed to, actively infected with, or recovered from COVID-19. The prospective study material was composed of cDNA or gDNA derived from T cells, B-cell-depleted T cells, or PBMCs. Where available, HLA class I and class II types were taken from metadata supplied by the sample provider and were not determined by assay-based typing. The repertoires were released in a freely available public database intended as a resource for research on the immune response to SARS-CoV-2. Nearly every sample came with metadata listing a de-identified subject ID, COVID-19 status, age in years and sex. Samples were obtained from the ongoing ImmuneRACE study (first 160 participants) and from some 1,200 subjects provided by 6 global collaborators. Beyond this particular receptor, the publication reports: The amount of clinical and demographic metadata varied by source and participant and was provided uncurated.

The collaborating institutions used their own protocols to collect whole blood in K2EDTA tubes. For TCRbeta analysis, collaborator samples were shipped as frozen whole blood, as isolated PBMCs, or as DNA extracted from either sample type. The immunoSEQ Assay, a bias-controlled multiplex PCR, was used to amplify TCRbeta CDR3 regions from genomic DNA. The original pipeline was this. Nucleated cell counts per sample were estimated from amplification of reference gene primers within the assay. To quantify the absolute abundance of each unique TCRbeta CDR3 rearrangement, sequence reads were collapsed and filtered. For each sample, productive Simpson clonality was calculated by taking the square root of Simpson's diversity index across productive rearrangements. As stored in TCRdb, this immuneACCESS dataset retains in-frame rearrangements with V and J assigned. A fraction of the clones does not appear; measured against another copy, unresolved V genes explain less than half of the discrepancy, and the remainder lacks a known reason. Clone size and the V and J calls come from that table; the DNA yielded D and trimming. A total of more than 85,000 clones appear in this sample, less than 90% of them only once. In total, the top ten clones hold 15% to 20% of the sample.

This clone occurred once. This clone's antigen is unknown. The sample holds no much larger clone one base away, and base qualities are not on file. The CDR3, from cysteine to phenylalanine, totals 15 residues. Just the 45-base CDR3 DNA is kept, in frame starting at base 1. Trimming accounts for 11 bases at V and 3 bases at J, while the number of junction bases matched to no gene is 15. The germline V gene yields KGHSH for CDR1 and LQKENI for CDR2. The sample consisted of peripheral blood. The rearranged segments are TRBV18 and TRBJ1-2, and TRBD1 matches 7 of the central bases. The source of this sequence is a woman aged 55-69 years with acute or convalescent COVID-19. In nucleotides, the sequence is TGTGCCTCAACACCAGGGGGATCGATCCACTATGGCTACACCTTC. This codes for CASTPGGSIHYGYTF.